The 32 T cell receptor beta chains presented below share a single source sample, sequenced in a study of technical replicates of blood from a few donors. The table came from immunoSEQ multiplex PCR; TCRdb's copy has only in-frame clones and leaves some out. The sample consists of 100,000 or so clones, about 96% of them appearing once. Sequenced input: T cells isolated from PBMCs. The receptor source for this set is a human donor in good health.

The V and J genes are TRBV19 and TRBJ2-7; the D gene is possibly TRBD2 (5 bases). The germline V gene has CDR1 LNHDA and CDR2 SQIVND (reference sequence). The CDR3 totals 14 residues. Between the trimmed V and J ends, which lost 1 base and 0 bases, there was a span of 7 bases. DNA for the CDR3: TGTGCCAGTAGTATAGGGACTGACTCCTACGAGCAGTACTTC. It encodes CASSIGTDSYEQYF.

This clone was counted a single time. V and J are TRBV12-5 and TRBJ2-1, with a possible D match to TRBD2 (5 bases). The germline V gene has CDR1 LGHNT and CDR2 FRNRAP. The CDR3 spans 14 residues. V was pared by 7 bases and J by 6 bases, with 16 bases between. CDR3 in amino acids: CASVPSQRLNEQFF. The CDR3 bases are TGTGCTAGTGTCCCCTCCCAGCGGCTCAATGAGCAGTTCTTC. The variable domain in full, completed from reference TRBV12-5 and TRBJ2-1, reads DARVTQTPRHKVTEMGQEVTMRCQPILGHNTVFWYRQTMMQGLELLAYFRNRAPLDDSGMPKDRFSAEMPDATLATLKIQPSEPRDSAVYFCASVPSQRLNEQFFGPGTRLTVL.

The V and J genes are TRBV9 and TRBJ1-1; perhaps TRBD1 as D (6 bases). Germline V gives CDR1 SGDLS, CDR2 YYNGEE. This CDR3 comprises 13 residues. V lost 0 bases and J lost 7, with 10 bases in between. CDR3 DNA: TGTGCCAGCAGCGTAGCGGGGGGCCATGAAGCTTTCTTT. It yields the protein CASSVAGGHEAFF.

CDR3 sequence reads: CASSLTSPYEQYF. DNA for the CDR3: TGTGCCAGCAGTTTGACTAGCCCCTACGAGCAGTACTTC. This chain joins TRBV27 and TRBJ2-7; 7 nucleotides line up with TRBD2. This CDR3 is 13 amino acids long. V lost 3 bases, J lost 2 bases, and 1 base stayed unmatched. CDR1 and CDR2 (germline): MNHEY, SMNVEV (reference sequence).

This chain connects TRBV4-1 to TRBJ2-1, with 7 nucleotides matching TRBD2. The CDR3 covers 16 residues. Germline trimming cut 0 bases from V and 0 bases from J; bases unmatched to any gene: 2. The germline V gene encodes CDR1 MGHRA and CDR2 YSYEKL. CDR3 region: CASSQEGLPSYNEQFF. The CDR3 nucleotides read TGCGCCAGCAGCCAAGAGGGACTACCCTCCTACAATGAGCAGTTCTTC.

This chain joins TRBV7-2 and TRBJ1-1; perhaps TRBD1 as D (5 bases). Germline V lookup: CDR1 SGHTA, CDR2 FQGNSA. V shed 1 base and J shed 1 base, with 10 bases lying between them. This CDR3 region has 15 residues. The CDR3 nucleotides are TGTGCCAGCAGCTTAGGTGGGGCCAGGAACACTGAAGCTTTCTTT. Translating it yields CASSLGGARNTEAFF.

V and J are TRBV7-9 and TRBJ2-7; 10 positions agree with TRBD1. CDR3 length: 15 amino acids. J lost 4 bases, V lost 5 bases, and 8 bases had no gene match. Germline V CDR1 and CDR2: SEHNR, FQNEAQ (reference sequence). The CDR3, as DNA: TGTGCCAGCAGCCGCCCGGGACAGGGGATATACGAGCAGTACTTC. Its protein product is CASSRPGQGIYEQYF.

The J gene is TRBJ2-5, the V gene TRBV7-2; D is unresolved. CDR1 and CDR2 from the germline V gene are SGHTA and FQGNSA. The CDR3 has 11 amino acids. The ends were cut back, 3 bases at V and 5 bases at J, with 4 bases in the middle. The CDR3 region has the DNA TGTGCCAGCAGCTTTCGGGAGACCCAGTACTTC. It translates to CASSFRETQYF.

The chain links TRBV9 to TRBJ2-7; 7 bases align to TRBD2. Germline CDR1 is SGDLS and CDR2 is YYNGEE. The V gene end was trimmed by 2 bases and the J gene end by 1 base; junction bases not matched to a gene: 6. This CDR3 has 15 amino acids. The CDR3 sequence is CASSVGTTASYEQYF. CDR3 sequence (DNA): TGTGCCAGCAGCGTTGGGACTACCGCTTCCTACGAGCAGTACTTC.

V usage is TRBV7-8 and J usage is TRBJ2-3; D not certain. Trimming shortened V by 7 bases and J by 4 bases, and 9 bases separated the two germline ends. The CDR3 runs to 12 residues. From germline, CDR1 is SGHVS and CDR2 FQNEAQ. The CDR3 reads CASTTGSDTQYF. CDR3 sequence (DNA): TGTGCCAGCACCACCGGGTCAGATACGCAGTATTTT. Supplemented by reference TRBV7-8 and TRBJ2-3, the full variable domain reads GAGVSQSPRYKVAKRGQDVALRCDPISGHVSLFWYQQALGQGPEFLTYFQNEAQLDKSGLPSDRFFAERPEGSVSTLKIQRTQQEDSAVYLCASTTGSDTQYFGPGTRLTVL.

The chain combines TRBV27 with TRBJ2-1, with D uncertain. This CDR3 is 15 amino acids long. In germline, CDR1 is MNHEY, CDR2 SMNVEV (reference sequence). The V end lost 1 base, the J end lost 1 base, and 8 bases lay between the germline ends. CDR3 bases: TGTGCCAGCAGTTTATTAGTGGTATCCTACAATGAGCAGTTCTTC. This codes for CASSLLVVSYNEQFF.

The chain couples TRBV30 to TRBJ1-4; 7 bases align to TRBD1. The V gene's germline CDR1 is GTSNPN and CDR2 SVGIG (reference sequence). The V gene end was trimmed by 8 bases and the J gene end by 5 bases; junction bases not matched to a gene: 8. This CDR3 is 13 amino acids long. This CDR3 reads CAGRQGPNEKLFF. The DNA for the CDR3 is TGTGCCGGCAGACAGGGACCAAATGAAAAACTGTTTTTT.

The chain joins TRBV18 to TRBJ1-5, with D tentatively TRBD1 (5 bases). This CDR3 is built from 16 residues. Germline CDR1 KGHSH, CDR2 LQKENI. V was cut by 3 bases and J by 1 base, with 13 bases left in between. The CDR3 is CASSPYPPGSNQPQHF. The DNA of the CDR3 is TGTGCCAGCTCACCCTATCCCCCAGGGAGCAATCAGCCCCAGCATTTT.

The chain couples TRBV19 to TRBJ2-6; D ambiguous. The CDR3 consists of 17 residues. Germline-derived CDR1 and CDR2 are LNHDA and SQIVND (reference sequence). With 5 bases removed from V and 2 bases from J, the gap between germline ends came to 16 bases. CDR3 protein: CASSRLQWPPGANVLTF. DNA of the CDR3: TGTGCCAGTAGTCGTTTACAATGGCCCCCTGGGGCCAACGTCCTGACTTTC.

CDR3 in DNA: TGTGCCAGCAGTGGCTCGAAGAGGACAGGGGTCATGAACACTGAAGCTTTCTTT. This sequence encodes CASSGSKRTGVMNTEAFF. V usage is TRBV2 and J usage is TRBJ1-1; TRBD1 agrees at 9 bases. V gave up 4 bases and J gave up 0 bases; unmatched junction bases: 12. CDR1 is SNHLY and CDR2 is FYNNEI in the germline V gene. This CDR3 region has 18 residues.

The V and J genes are TRBV30 and TRBJ2-5, with 7 bases identical to TRBD2. With 1 base clipped from V and 3 bases from J, the junction kept 8 bases outside the gene matches. The CDR3 runs 15 residues. Germline lookup yields CDR1 GTSNPN and CDR2 SVGIG (reference sequence). This CDR3 is CAWSESSGLEETQYF. DNA of the CDR3: TGTGCCTGGAGTGAGAGTAGCGGGTTGGAAGAGACCCAGTACTTC. The full variable domain, completed using reference TRBV30 and TRBJ2-5, is SQTIHQWPATLVQPVGSPLSLECTVEGTSNPNLYWYRQAAGRGLQLLFYSVGIGQISSEVPQNLSASRPQDRQFILSSKKLLLSDSGFYLCAWSESSGLEETQYFGPGTRLLVL.

V is TRBV19 and J is TRBJ1-4; a possible D gene is TRBD1 (6 bases). Germline loops: CDR1 LNHDA, CDR2 SQIVND (reference sequence). Trimming took 8 bases from V and 3 from J, leaving 16 bases between them. The CDR3 loop spans 15 amino acids. DNA for the CDR3: TGTGCCAGTCAGGGTCTGGGGGCCGCTAATGAAAAACTGTTTTTT. Its protein is CASQGLGAANEKLFF.

Remarks on this clone: Its ends do not fully match the called genes, so a read error is possible. The chain links TRBV7-7 to TRBJ1-1, with D unresolved. Germline-derived CDR1 and CDR2 are SSHAT and FNYEAQ (reference sequence). This CDR3 is 13 amino acids long. The DNA of the CDR3 is TGTGCTAGCAGCTTACACAGAAACACTGAAGCTTTCTTT. Its protein product is CASSLHRNTEAFF.

This clone was observed a single time. The J gene is TRBJ2-1, the V gene TRBV5-1; possible D gene TRBD2, 5 bases. Germline loops: CDR1 SGHRS, CDR2 YFSETQ. CDR3 length: 14 residues. V was pared by 4 bases and J by 8 bases, with 16 bases between. As DNA, the CDR3 is TGCGCCAGCAGCCTCGGGATAACTAACGATGAGCAGTTCTTC. It specifies CASSLGITNDEQFF. The whole variable domain, filled in from reference TRBV5-1 and TRBJ2-1, reads KAGVTQTPRYLIKTRGQQVTLSCSPISGHRSVSWYQQTPGQGLQFLFEYFSETQRNKGNFPGRFSGRQFSNSRSEMNVSTLELGDSALYLCASSLGITNDEQFFGPGTRLTVL.

This clone was counted a single time. The V call is TRBV7-9, the J call TRBJ1-2; the match to TRBD1 covers 7 bases. Germline loops: CDR1 SEHNR, CDR2 FQNEAQ (reference sequence). V was clipped by 2 bases and J by 7 bases; unmatched bases: 10. The CDR3 length is 15 residues. The DNA of the CDR3 is TGTGCCAGCAGCTTACCCCAGGGACAGTCTCCTGGCTACACCTTC. Translation gives CASSLPQGQSPGYTF.

The chain employs TRBV4-3 and TRBJ2-1; 9 bases agree with TRBD2. In germline, CDR1 is LGHNA, CDR2 YSLEER. J was trimmed by 5 bases and V by 0 bases; bases with no gene match: 5. There are 16 residues in the CDR3. This CDR3 is CASSQELAGRDNEQFF. CDR3 nucleotide sequence: TGCGCCAGCAGCCAAGAACTAGCGGGCAGGGACAATGAGCAGTTCTTC.

The chain links TRBV19 to TRBJ1-1; no clear D. Germline assignment: CDR1 LNHDA and CDR2 SQIVND (reference sequence). This CDR3 contains 14 residues. Trimming cost V 4 bases and J 6 bases, with 15 bases left between them. This CDR3 is CASSTRSLKPEAFF. Written as DNA, the CDR3 is TGTGCCAGTAGTACCAGATCCCTCAAACCTGAAGCTTTCTTT. Looking up the rest from reference TRBV19 and TRBJ1-1 gives the full variable domain: DGGITQSPKYLFRKEGQNVTLSCEQNLNHDAMYWYRQDPGQGLRLIYYSQIVNDFQKGDIAEGYSVSREKKESFPLTVTSAQKNPTAFYLCASSTRSLKPEAFFGQGTRLTVV.

J is TRBJ2-1 and V is TRBV19; no firm D call. Germline CDR1 is LNHDA and CDR2 is SQIVND (reference sequence). This CDR3 region has 16 residues. The V gene lost 3 bases and the J gene lost 1 base, with 13 bases spanning the gap. The DNA for the CDR3 is TGTGCCAGTAGTATTACTACCGGTTGGTCCTACAATGAGCAGTTCTTC. Amino acid sequence: CASSITTGWSYNEQFF.

The J gene is TRBJ1-5, the V gene TRBV19; D is uncertain. V was cut by 5 bases and J by 7 bases, with 12 bases left in between. Germline values: CDR1 LNHDA, CDR2 SQIVND (reference sequence). CDR3 length equals 13 residues. In DNA form, the CDR3 reads TGTGCCAGTAGTGCGGGGAGGCACCAGCCCCAGCATTTT. Amino acids: CASSAGRHQPQHF.

The chain has TRBV29-1 and TRBJ2-7; D perhaps matches TRBD2 (6 bases). Deletions cut 4 bases from V and 5 bases from J, with 15 bases between. The length of the CDR3 is 13 residues. CDR1 and CDR2 from the germline V gene are SQVTM and ANQGSEA. CDR3 DNA sequence: TGCAGCGTTGTATCAGTTGGGGGGAACGAGCAGTACTTC. Its protein is CSVVSVGGNEQYF.

This chain links TRBV6-5 with TRBJ2-3; TRBD1 aligns across 7 bases. The CDR3 covers 14 residues. With V trimmed by 5 bases and J by 7 bases, 9 bases remained unmatched. The germline gives CDR1 MNHEY, CDR2 SVGAGI. CDR3 in amino acids: CASSPTEGQNTQYF. DNA for the CDR3: TGTGCCAGCAGTCCCACAGAGGGACAGAATACGCAGTATTTT.

The V call is TRBV5-6, the J call TRBJ2-7; 7 positions agree with TRBD2. V lost 1 base and J lost 6; bases outside the gene matches: 13. Per the germline V gene, CDR1 is SGHDT and CDR2 is YYEEEE. The CDR3 has 16 residues. CDR3 coding DNA: TGTGCCAGCAGCTTGTTCCTAGCGGTCCTGGCGGGCGAGCAGTACTTC. Translated, it gives CASSLFLAVLAGEQYF. The full variable domain, rest sourced from reference TRBV5-6 and TRBJ2-7, is DAGVTQSPTHLIKTRGQQVTLRCSPKSGHDTVSWYQQALGQGPQFIFQYYEEEERQRGNFPDRFSGHQFPNYSSELNVNALLLGDSALYLCASSLFLAVLAGEQYFGPGTRLTVT.

V and J are TRBV21-1 and TRBJ2-2; TRBD1, the D gene given by the table, was not confirmed from the DNA. TRBV21-1 is annotated as a pseudogene. This CDR3 has 12 amino acids. The DNA of the CDR3 is TGTGCCAGCAGCAATGGGCCCGGGGAGCTGTTTTTT. It codes for CASSNGPGELFF.

V and J are TRBV29-1 and TRBJ1-2, with D uncertain. The CDR3 contains 12 residues. Germline V gene data show CDR1 as SQVTM and CDR2 as ANQGSEA. The germline V and J ends were trimmed by 3 bases and 1 base, with 6 bases remaining between them. The CDR3 spells CSVDRLNYGYTF. In DNA, the CDR3 is TGCAGCGTTGACAGGCTTAACTATGGCTACACCTTC.

V is TRBV5-1 and J is TRBJ2-7; TRBD2 agrees at 12 bases. The germline V gene has CDR1 SGHRS and CDR2 YFSETQ. The CDR3 extends over 16 amino acids. The V segment lost 4 bases and the J segment 5 bases; nucleotides outside the gene matches: 10. This chain's CDR3 is CASSGTLAGGKNEQYF. DNA for the CDR3: TGCGCCAGCAGCGGGACTCTAGCGGGAGGGAAAAACGAGCAGTACTTC.

The chain is built from TRBV29-1 and TRBJ1-1; D is undetermined. The V end was cut by 7 bases, the J end by 0 bases, with 6 bases between. The germline gives CDR1 SQVTM, CDR2 ANQGSEA. This CDR3 region has 11 residues. The CDR3 loop reads CSATMNTEAFF. The DNA for the CDR3 is TGCAGCGCAACTATGAACACTGAAGCTTTCTTT.

The rearrangement uses TRBV2 and TRBJ2-1; perhaps TRBD2 as D (6 bases). Germline CDR1 reads SNHLY; CDR2 reads FYNNEI. V lost 3 bases and J 4 bases, leaving 13 bases between the germline ends. The CDR3 loop spans 15 amino acids. The CDR3 sequence: CASSEGSGTYNEQFF. The DNA for the CDR3 is TGTGCCAGCAGTGAGGGTAGCGGCACGTACAATGAGCAGTTCTTC. Full variable domain (outside the CDR3, taken from reference TRBV2 and TRBJ2-1): EPEVTQTPSHQVTQMGQEVILRCVPISNHLYFYWYRQILGQKVEFLVSFYNNEISEKSEIFDDQFSVERPDGSNFTLKIRSTKLEDSAMYFCASSEGSGTYNEQFFGPGTRLTVL.